This T cell receptor beta chain was retrieved from a study of CD8 T cells in ankylosing spondylitis. Study results and limitations: Fewer than 10 highly homologous variants formed a TCR beta motif that appeared characteristic of ankylosing spondylitis blood. Significantly higher representation of disease-linked clones was reported for matched ankylosing spondylitis synovial fluid. Earlier reports found some motif variants in synovial fluid and blood in reactive arthritis. Disease-associated clonotypes exhibited CD8+ identity and were relatively infrequent in peripheral blood.

The CDR3 spans 15 residues. Trimming shortened V by 3 bases and J by 11 bases, and 20 bases separated the two germline ends. Per the germline V gene, CDR1 is DFQATT and CDR2 is SNEGSKA (reference sequence). Each TCR beta library was made by quantitative 5'-RACE that incorporated molecular barcodes. A single record per CDR3 protein comes from TCRdb applying MiXCR to the 5' RACE reads. The sample holds some 840,000 distinct CDR3 sequences, 12% seen once. This clonotype occurred a few times. Its antigen remains unidentified. The sample consisted of blood, either unsorted or a sorted T cell fraction (not recorded which). This chain joins TRBV20-1 and TRBJ1-6; a possible D gene is TRBD1 (5 bases). This TCR was recovered from a male donor with ankylosing spondylitis. The CDR3, as DNA: TGCAGTGCTAGCGGGGGGGACGGTTCCTGGACACCCCTCCACTTT. This gives the protein CSASGGDGSWTPLHF.